This paragraph reports one TCR beta chain. Its antigen is undetermined. Per-sample yields of isolated PBMCs were at least 6 million. This record comes from a study of blood T cells in healthy people across ages. Study-wide background: T cells yielded about one barcoded beta molecule per two cells through template switching.

Germline lookup yields CDR1 MNHNY and CDR2 SVGAGI (reference sequence). This CDR3 is built from 15 residues. Trimming pared 9 bases from V and 3 bases from J, leaving 15 bases between. General study results and limits: In long-lived donors, naive CD4+ cell counts and diversity exceeded those of aged donors.

A second 7 to 11 cycle PCR used barcoded and J-beta primers. MiXCR was run by TCRdb on the 5' RACE reads, yielding one entry per CDR3 protein. The repertoire holds approximately 830,000 distinct CDR3 sequences, with approximately 59% as singletons. The sample comprised blood. This sequence was found in a man aged 25-40 years in good health. This chain links TRBV6-6 with TRBJ2-6, with D hard to call. The CDR3 DNA reads as TGTGCCAGTACCCTAGTAGGAATTGGGGCCAACGTCCTGACTTTC. Its protein is CASTLVGIGANVLTF.